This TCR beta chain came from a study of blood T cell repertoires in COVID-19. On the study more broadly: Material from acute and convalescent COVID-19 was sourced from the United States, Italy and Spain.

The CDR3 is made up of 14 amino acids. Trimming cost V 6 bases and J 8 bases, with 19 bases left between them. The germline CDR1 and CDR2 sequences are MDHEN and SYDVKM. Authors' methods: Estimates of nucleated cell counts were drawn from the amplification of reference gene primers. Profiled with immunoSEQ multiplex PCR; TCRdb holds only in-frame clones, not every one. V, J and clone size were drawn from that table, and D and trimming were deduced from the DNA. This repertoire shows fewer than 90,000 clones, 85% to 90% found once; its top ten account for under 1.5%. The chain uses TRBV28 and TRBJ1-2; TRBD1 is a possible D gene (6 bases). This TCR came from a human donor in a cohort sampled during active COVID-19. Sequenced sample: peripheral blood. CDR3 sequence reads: CASSQTGGLGGYTF. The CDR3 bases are TGTGCCAGCAGCCAGACAGGCGGTTTGGGAGGCTACACCTTC.